This entry concerns a single T cell receptor beta chain. Its matching antigen is unknown. Other DNA variants within this sample encode the same CDR3. These data come from a study of T cell responses to AZD1222 COVID-19 vaccine. In the study overall: Second-dose intervals near 4 or 12 weeks were combined. Study-wide findings and caveats: Females made up more of the donors, who were largely white British, and clonal diversity may have come out too low.

The V segment lost 5 bases and the J segment 8 bases; nucleotides outside the gene matches: 7. The V gene's germline CDR1 is MDHEN and CDR2 SYDVKM. The CDR3 has 14 residues. The assay was immunoSEQ multiplex PCR, and TCRdb's table has in-frame clones only and misses some. The table lists more than 140,000 clones, more than 75% of them singletons. The V call is TRBV28, the J call TRBJ1-4; 8 bases fit TRBD1. This clonotype originated in an adult in good health. The sample here was peripheral blood, taken on day 0 of AZD1222 vaccination. In DNA, the CDR3 is TGTGCCAGCAGTAGGGGACAGGCTAGGGAAAAACTGTTTTTT. It is translated as CASSRGQAREKLFF.